The present T cell receptor beta chain was sequenced within a study of T cell repertoires in cytomegalovirus infection (dated by TCRdb to between 2018 and 2021). Turning to the overall study: The HLA type of each donor mattered for the analysis, because public TCR beta signatures pointed to carriage of CMV infection along with the matching HLA type. Paper-wide results and their limitations: The ex vivo response was dominated by HLA-C-restricted CMV-specific TCR beta clonotypes, and the single most frequent clonotype in two of eight donors was supplied by these HLA-C-restricted clonotypes. Cumulative frequency of public TCR beta family members discriminated carriers of CMV infection plus the relevant HLA type in this cohort and an independent approximately 340-donor cohort.

This clonotype was counted many times. Its antigen is unknown. The input lacks base qualities; no much larger clone sits a single base away. TCRdb lists the instrument as Illumina HiSeq 1500. The public reads were reanalyzed by TCRdb: fastp trimming at Q25, MiXCR alignment, in-frame beta chains only. Each entry merges the rows of one CDR3 protein and shows their most common DNA and genes. In all, the sample holds a few hundred thousand distinct CDR3 sequences, and roughly 15% of those were seen once. The ten largest clones add up to 7.5% to 10% of the sample. CDR3 length: 16 amino acids, cysteine to phenylalanine. Kept here is only the CDR3 DNA, which spans 48 bases and is read in frame from base 1. According to the germline V gene, CDR1 reads MRHNA and CDR2 reads SNTAGT. The V and J ends are trimmed by 0 bases and 0 bases, leaving 11 bases between them.

The receptor was isolated from a human donor in good health (CMV status not recorded). Some clones in this sample may be carry-over from other donors' samples. The V gene is TRBV6-4 and the J gene is TRBJ1-1, with no confidently assigned D gene. The sample comprised PBMCs. The DNA reads TGTGCCAGCAGTGACTCGTCTCCGGCCATGAACACTGAAGCTTTCTTT. Its product reads: CASSDSSPAMNTEAFF.